This is a list of T cell receptor beta chains from one sample in a study of blood T cell repertoires in COVID-19. Assay used: immunoSEQ multiplex PCR; TCRdb lists only in-frame clones, some missing. The sample includes hundreds of thousands of clones, around 90% seen only once; the top ten take under 15%. The sample was PBMCs or T cells enriched from blood (not recorded which). These TCRs come from a woman in her fifties or sixties with acute COVID-19. The CDR3 runs from the conserved cysteine through the conserved F or W. Fields, in order: J gene, clone size, V gene, D gene, CDR3 DNA, CDR3 protein. The D gene is left open where the match is weak. Clone size is not always given. Where it is, it says once, few, many or a class for expanded clones.

>TRBJ2-7|-|TRBV5-1|-
TGCGCCAGCAGCCCACAGGGAGTTTGGGACGAGCAGTACTTC
CASSPQGVWDEQYF
>TRBJ2-5|-|TRBV15|-
TGTGCCACCAGCTTCAATAGCGGTCCGCAAGAGACCCAGTACTTC
CATSFNSGPQETQYF
>TRBJ2-1|-|TRBV9|TRBD2
TGTGCCAGCAGCGTTCATGGCGGGAGCTCCTACAATGAGCAGTTCTTC
CASSVHGGSSYNEQFF
>TRBJ1-3|-|TRBV18|-
TGTGCCAGCTCACCCCCCACAGGGCGCCCTGGAAACACCATATATTTT
CASSPPTGRPGNTIYF
>TRBJ2-3|-|TRBV5-6|TRBD2
TGTGCCAGCAGCTATGATAGCGGGAGGGTAAATTTT
CASSYDSGRVNF
>TRBJ2-7|once|TRBV3-1/TRBV3-2|TRBD2
TGTGCCAGCAGCGATAGCGGGAGGGACTACGAGCAGTACTTC
CASSDSGRDYEQYF
>TRBJ2-5|-|TRBV13|TRBD2
TGTGCCAGCAGCCGACGGACTAGCACAGAGACCCAGTACTTC
CASSRRTSTETQYF
>TRBJ1-1|-|TRBV20-1|TRBD1
TGCAGTGCTAGTGCGGACAGGCGCAACACTGAAGCTTTCTTT
CSASADRRNTEAFF
>TRBJ1-2|-|TRBV5-1|TRBD1
TGCGCCAGCACGCCTAGACCGGGACAGGGGGCTAGCTATGGCTACACCTTC
CASTPRPGQGASYGYTF
>TRBJ2-1|-|TRBV6-5|-
TGTGCCAGCAGTTATAGGGGAACGGTGAATGAGCAGTTCTTC
CASSYRGTVNEQFF
>TRBJ2-1|once|TRBV5-1|-
TGCGCCAGCAGCTTCGAGGGCCGGGTTGAGCAGTTCTTC
CASSFEGRVEQFF
>TRBJ1-3|-|TRBV9|-
TGTGCCAGCAGCGTAGTCCCCCTTGAGCTTGGAAACACCATATATTTT
CASSVVPLELGNTIYF
>TRBJ2-7|-|TRBV2|-
TGTGCCAGCAGAGGAGGATCTTACGAGCAGTACTTC
CASRGGSYEQYF
>TRBJ2-7|-|TRBV28|-
TGTGCCAGCAGTTTATTAGCGTCGCGCGCCTACGAGCAGTACTTC
CASSLLASRAYEQYF
>TRBJ1-2|-|TRBV28|-
TGTGCCAGCAGTCGCGAGGCGCGGAGTGGCTACACCTTC
CASSREARSGYTF
>TRBJ1-2|-|TRBV6-5|TRBD1
TGTGCCAGCAGTTCCGGACAGGGGGCTCCTCTCCATGGCTACACCTTC
CASSSGQGAPLHGYTF
>TRBJ2-7|-|TRBV29-1|TRBD1
TGCAGCGTTGTACGAGGACAGGGGGAGGGCGAGCAGTACTTC
CSVVRGQGEGEQYF
>TRBJ1-5|-|TRBV29-1|-
TGCAGCGCTTCGACAGGCTACAATCAGCCCCAGCATTTT
CSASTGYNQPQHF
>TRBJ1-1|-|TRBV28|-
TGTGCCAGCAGCCGCTATCGGGGGTTACAGAACACTGAAGCTTTCTTT
CASSRYRGLQNTEAFF
>TRBJ1-1|-|TRBV12-5|-
TGTGCTAGTGGTTTGGGAGCGAACACTGAAGCTTTCTTT
CASGLGANTEAFF
>TRBJ2-7|-|TRBV19|-
TGTGCCAGTAGCTCAAGTTTTGGGGAGTTGGTGGAGCAGTACTTC
CASSSSFGELVEQYF
>TRBJ2-7|-|TRBV6-2/TRBV6-3|TRBD2
TGTGCCAGCAGTTATGCCGGGACTAGATTCTACGAGCAGTACTTC
CASSYAGTRFYEQYF
>TRBJ1-3|-|TRBV12-5|-
TGTGCTAGTGGTTTGGTACGAGGGTCCCTCTCTGGAAACACCATATATTTT
CASGLVRGSLSGNTIYF
>TRBJ2-7|-|TRBV20-1|TRBD1
TGCAGTGCTAGTGGACAGGGGGCAAGGGAGCAGTACTTC
CSASGQGAREQYF
>TRBJ2-5|-|TRBV7-6|TRBD1
TGTGCCAGCAGCTCGCTTAACCCCGCAGGGGGTCAAGAGACCCAGTACTTC
CASSSLNPAGGQETQYF
>TRBJ1-4|-|TRBV27|TRBD1
TGTGCCAGCAGCACCGGGTGGACAGGGCGGCAAAAACTGTTTTTT
CASSTGWTGRQKLFF
>TRBJ1-3|-|TRBV5-1|-
TGCGCCAGCAGCTTGGGGGACTTATACTCTGGAAACACCATATATTTT
CASSLGDLYSGNTIYF
>TRBJ1-4|-|TRBV27|TRBD1
TGTGCCAGCAGACAGGGGGCTTGGGGTGAAAAACTGTTTTTT
CASRQGAWGEKLFF
>TRBJ2-1|-|TRBV4-1|TRBD2
TGCGCCAGCAGCCCACTAGCGGGGCACTACAATGAGCAGTTCTTC
CASSPLAGHYNEQFF
>TRBJ1-5|-|TRBV4-1|-
TGCGCCAGCAGCCAAGGATGGACACGAAGGGAGCCCCAGCATTTT
CASSQGWTRREPQHF
>TRBJ1-4|-|TRBV6-5|TRBD1
TGTGCCAGCAGTTACCAGGGGGCAGCTAATGAAAAACTGTTTTTT
CASSYQGAANEKLFF
>TRBJ1-2|-|TRBV7-6|-
TGTGCCAGCAGCGGGGGGGATGGCTACACCTTC
CASSGGDGYTF
>TRBJ2-7|-|TRBV6-2/TRBV6-3|TRBD1
TGTGCCAGCAGTTCCTACCGCCGGGACAGGGGTTCCTGGGGGCAGTACTTC
CASSSYRRDRGSWGQYF
>TRBJ2-2|once|TRBV28|TRBD2
TGTGCCAGCAAGCGGACTAGCGGGTTCACCGGGGAGCTGTTTTTT
CASKRTSGFTGELFF
>TRBJ2-1|-|TRBV12-5|TRBD2
TGTGCTAGTGGTTTTCGACTAGCGGGAATGAATGAGCAGTTCTTC
CASGFRLAGMNEQFF
>TRBJ1-4|-|TRBV30|-
TGTGCCTGGAGGCCCACGGCGGCGGTGCCGGGAAAACTGTTTTTT
CAWRPTAAVPGKLFF
>TRBJ2-1|-|TRBV18|-
TGTGCCAGCTGGCAGGGTACCGCCTACAATGAGCAGTTCTTC
CASWQGTAYNEQFF
>TRBJ2-5|-|TRBV15|TRBD1
TGTGCCACCAGCGGGACAGGGAACCTCCAAGAGACCCAGTACTTC
CATSGTGNLQETQYF
>TRBJ1-1|-|TRBV7-9|TRBD1
TGTGCCAGCAGCTCCGGACAGGGGGCTTATACTGAAGCTTTCTTT
CASSSGQGAYTEAFF
>TRBJ1-5|-|TRBV28|-
TGTGCCAGCAGTTTCAGGGGTAGCAATCAGCCCCAGCATTTT
CASSFRGSNQPQHF
>TRBJ2-4|few|TRBV18|-
TGTGCCAGCTCACCACCGGTCGCAGGGGAGGGAAACATTCAGTACTTC
CASSPPVAGEGNIQYF
>TRBJ2-3|few|TRBV24-1|TRBD1
TGTGCCACCAGTGACAGGACAGGGGGCTACACAGATACGCAGTATTTT
CATSDRTGGYTDTQYF
>TRBJ2-2|-|TRBV18|TRBD1
TGTGCCAGCTCACGGACCGGGACAGGGATATCCGGGGAGCTGTTTTTT
CASSRTGTGISGELFF
>TRBJ1-2|-|TRBV12-3/TRBV12-4|TRBD1
TGTGCCAGCAGGCGGACAGGGACCTATGGCTACACCTTC
CASRRTGTYGYTF
>TRBJ2-1|-|TRBV4-1|TRBD2
TGCGCCAGCAGCCCAGGAGGGGCTAGCGGGAGGGGGACATACAATGAGCAGTTCTTC
CASSPGGASGRGTYNEQFF
>TRBJ1-4|-|TRBV6-2/TRBV6-3|TRBD1
TGTGCCAGCAGTTACAGGGGGCGTGAAAAACTGTTTTTT
CASSYRGREKLFF
>TRBJ2-5|-|TRBV28|TRBD2
TGTGCCAGCAGTTGGGGGGGGGAAGAGACCCAGTACTTC
CASSWGGEETQYF
>TRBJ1-2|-|TRBV7-9|-
TGTGCCAGCAGCCTCATTTTCGGTGGCTACACCTTC
CASSLIFGGYTF